This T cell receptor beta chain was recorded in a study of control samples from healthy donors and cancer patients. Sequencing was performed with immunoSEQ multiplex PCR; in TCRdb, only in-frame clones are kept and a portion is missing. The profile shows about 34,000 clones, approximately 95% of them singletons. Germline V CDR1 and CDR2: LNHDA, SQIVND (reference sequence). After removal of 4 bases from V and 4 bases from J, the junction contained 7 bases not matched to a gene. The CDR3 sequence is 16 residues long. This clone was detected once. The material sequenced was PBMCs. The chain is built from TRBV19 and TRBJ2-5, with 12 bases matching TRBD2. The origin of this receptor is a man aged 40-50 years with colorectal cancer. CDR3 coding DNA: TGTGCCAGTAGTACCCCGACTAGCGGGGGTCTAGAGACCCAGTACTTC. This gives the protein CASSTPTSGGLETQYF. The whole variable domain, filled in from reference TRBV19 and TRBJ2-5, reads DGGITQSPKYLFRKEGQNVTLSCEQNLNHDAMYWYRQDPGQGLRLIYYSQIVNDFQKGDIAEGYSVSREKKESFPLTVTSAQKNPTAFYLCASSTPTSGGLETQYFGPGTRLLVL.